Sequencing of this TCR beta chain was carried out in a study of blood T cell repertoires in COVID-19. Trimming stripped 7 bases from V and 5 bases from J, with 17 bases between. There are 14 residues in the CDR3. Per germline, CDR1 SNHLY and CDR2 FYNNEI. Here immunoSEQ multiplex PCR was the method, and the copy in TCRdb shows in-frame clones only, minus some. The sample yields about 52,000 clones, about 80% seen once. Source material: peripheral blood. The TCR was taken from a man between 65 and 79 years old with active COVID-19. The chain carries TRBV2 and TRBJ2-5; TRBD1 might be the D (8 bases). CDR3 protein: CASTGTGLGETQYF. For the CDR3, the DNA is TGTGCCAGCACTGGGACAGGACTAGGGGAGACCCAGTACTTC. Complete variable domain (other parts from reference TRBV2 and TRBJ2-5): EPEVTQTPSHQVTQMGQEVILRCVPISNHLYFYWYRQILGQKVEFLVSFYNNEISEKSEIFDDQFSVERPDGSNFTLKIRSTKLEDSAMYFCASTGTGLGETQYFGPGTRLLVL.